This TCR beta chain derives from a study of blood T cell repertoires in COVID-19. About the study: Acute-phase and convalescent COVID-19 samples originated in the United States, Italy and Spain.

In germline, CDR1 is MDHEN, CDR2 SYDVKM. Trimming took 3 bases from V and 8 from J; bases not matched to a gene: 6. CDR3 length equals 13 residues. In the authors' workflow: Estimates of nucleated cell counts were drawn from the amplification of reference gene primers. Here immunoSEQ multiplex PCR was the method, and the copy in TCRdb shows in-frame clones only, minus some. The DNA gave D and trimming, while V, J and clone size come from that table. The data show roughly 100,000 clones, about 92% seen once. The chain joins TRBV28 to TRBJ1-1, with 7 positions matching TRBD1. The source is a man aged 45-65 years with active COVID-19. Sequencing used peripheral blood. As DNA, the CDR3 is TGTGCCAGCAGTTTTTATCGGACAGGCGAAGCTTTCTTT. Amino acid sequence: CASSFYRTGEAFF. The full variable domain, completed using reference TRBV28 and TRBJ1-1, is DVKVTQSSRYLVKRTGEKVFLECVQDMDHENMFWYRQDPGLGLRLIYFSYDVKMKEKGDIPEGYSVSREKKERFSLILESASTNQTSMYLCASSFYRTGEAFFGQGTRLTVV.